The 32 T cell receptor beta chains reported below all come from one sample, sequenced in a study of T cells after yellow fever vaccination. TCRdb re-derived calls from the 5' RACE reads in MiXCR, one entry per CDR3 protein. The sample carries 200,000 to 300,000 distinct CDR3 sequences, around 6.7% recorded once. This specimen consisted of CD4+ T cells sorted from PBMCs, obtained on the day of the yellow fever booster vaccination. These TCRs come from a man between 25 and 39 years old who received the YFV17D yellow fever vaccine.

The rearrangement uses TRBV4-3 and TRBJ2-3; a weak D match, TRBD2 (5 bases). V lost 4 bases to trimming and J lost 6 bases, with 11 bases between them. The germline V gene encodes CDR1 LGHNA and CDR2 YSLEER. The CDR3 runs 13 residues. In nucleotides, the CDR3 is TGCGCCAGCAGCCCCGGGAAGGAGGATACGCAGTATTTT. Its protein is CASSPGKEDTQYF.

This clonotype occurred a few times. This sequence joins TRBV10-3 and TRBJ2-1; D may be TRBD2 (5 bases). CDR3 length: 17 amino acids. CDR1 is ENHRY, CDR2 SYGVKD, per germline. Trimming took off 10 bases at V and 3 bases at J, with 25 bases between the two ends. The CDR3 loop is CATLGVPAASFYNEQFF. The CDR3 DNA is TGTGCCACCCTGGGAGTACCGGCTGCCAGTTTCTACAATGAGCAGTTCTTC.

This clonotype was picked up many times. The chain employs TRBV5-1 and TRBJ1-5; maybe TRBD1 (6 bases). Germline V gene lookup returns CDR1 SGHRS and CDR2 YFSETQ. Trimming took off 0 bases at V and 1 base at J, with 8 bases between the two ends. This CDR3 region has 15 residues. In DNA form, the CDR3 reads TGCGCCAGCAGCTTGGAGGGGGGAAGCAATCAGCCCCAGCATTTT. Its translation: CASSLEGGSNQPQHF.

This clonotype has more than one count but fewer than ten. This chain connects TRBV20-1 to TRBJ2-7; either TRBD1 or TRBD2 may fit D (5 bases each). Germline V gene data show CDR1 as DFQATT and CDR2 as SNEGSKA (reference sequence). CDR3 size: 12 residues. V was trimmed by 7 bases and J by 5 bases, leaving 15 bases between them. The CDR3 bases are TGCAGTGTTTCCGAGGGGATCCACGAGCAGTACTTC. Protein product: CSVSEGIHEQYF.

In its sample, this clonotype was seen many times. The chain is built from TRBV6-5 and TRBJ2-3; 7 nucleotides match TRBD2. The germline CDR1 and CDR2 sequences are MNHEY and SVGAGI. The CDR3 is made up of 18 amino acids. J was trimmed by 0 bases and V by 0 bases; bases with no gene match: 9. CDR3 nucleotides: TGTGCCAGCAGTTACTCGAGGGCGGGGGATGCTAGCACAGATACGCAGTATTTT. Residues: CASSYSRAGDASTDTQYF.

CDR3 region: CASSYPGAETQYF. The CDR3 region has the DNA TGCGCCAGCAGCTATCCGGGAGCCGAGACCCAGTACTTC. This rearrangement joins TRBV5-1 to TRBJ2-5, with TRBD2 as a possible D gene (6 bases). V was shortened by 3 bases and J by 5 bases, with 11 bases between the two germline ends. CDR1 is SGHRS and CDR2 is YFSETQ in the germline V gene. This CDR3 is built from 13 residues.

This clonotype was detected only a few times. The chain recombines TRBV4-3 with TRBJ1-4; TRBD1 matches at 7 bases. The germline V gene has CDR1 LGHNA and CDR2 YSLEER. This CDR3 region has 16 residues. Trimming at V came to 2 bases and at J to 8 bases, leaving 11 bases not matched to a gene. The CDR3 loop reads CASSQQYRGRGEKLFF. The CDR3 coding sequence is TGCGCCAGCAGCCAACAATACAGGGGTAGAGGAGAAAAACTGTTTTTT.

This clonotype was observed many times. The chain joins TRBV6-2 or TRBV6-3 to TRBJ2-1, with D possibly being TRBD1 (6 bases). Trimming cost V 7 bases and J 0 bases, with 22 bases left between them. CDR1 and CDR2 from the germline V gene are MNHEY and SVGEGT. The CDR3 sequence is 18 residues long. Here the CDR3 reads CASTLSASGTSSYNEQFF. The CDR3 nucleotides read TGTGCCAGCACCCTCTCCGCATCCGGGACAAGCTCCTACAATGAGCAGTTCTTC.

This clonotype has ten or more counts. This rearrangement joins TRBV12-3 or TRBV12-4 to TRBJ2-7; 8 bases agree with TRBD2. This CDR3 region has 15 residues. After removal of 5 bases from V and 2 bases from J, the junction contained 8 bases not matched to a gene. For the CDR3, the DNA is TGTGCCAGCAGTGAGGACCTAGCGGGCGCCTACGAGCAGTACTTC. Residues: CASSEDLAGAYEQYF.

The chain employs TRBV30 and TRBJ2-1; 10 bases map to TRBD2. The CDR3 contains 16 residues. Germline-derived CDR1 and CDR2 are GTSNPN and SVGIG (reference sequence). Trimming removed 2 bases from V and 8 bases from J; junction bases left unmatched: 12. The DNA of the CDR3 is TGTGCCTGGAGTAAGAGGTGGGGAGCGGGAGGGGATGAGCAGTTCTTC. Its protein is CAWSKRWGAGGDEQFF.

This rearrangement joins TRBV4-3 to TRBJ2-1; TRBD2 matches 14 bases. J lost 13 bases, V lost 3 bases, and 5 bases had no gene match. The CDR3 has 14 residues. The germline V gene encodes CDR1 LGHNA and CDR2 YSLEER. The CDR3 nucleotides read TGCGCCAGCAGCCAGGGACTAGCGGGAGCTTCACAGTTCTTC. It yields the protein CASSQGLAGASQFF.

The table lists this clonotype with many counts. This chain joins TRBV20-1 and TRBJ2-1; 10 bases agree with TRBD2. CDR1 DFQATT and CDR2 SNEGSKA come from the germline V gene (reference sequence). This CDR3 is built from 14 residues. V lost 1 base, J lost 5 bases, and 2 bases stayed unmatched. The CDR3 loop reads CSARGAGGNNEQFF. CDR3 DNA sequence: TGCAGTGCTAGAGGAGCGGGGGGGAACAATGAGCAGTTCTTC.

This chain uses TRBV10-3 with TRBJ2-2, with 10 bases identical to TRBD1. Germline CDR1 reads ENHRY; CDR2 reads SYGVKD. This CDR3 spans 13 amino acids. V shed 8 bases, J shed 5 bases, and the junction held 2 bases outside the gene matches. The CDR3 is CAIGTGDTGELFF. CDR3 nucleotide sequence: TGTGCCATCGGGACAGGGGATACCGGGGAGCTGTTTTTT.

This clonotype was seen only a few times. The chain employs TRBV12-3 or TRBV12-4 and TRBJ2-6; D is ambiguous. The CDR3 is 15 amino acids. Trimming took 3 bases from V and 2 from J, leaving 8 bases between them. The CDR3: CASSLIAAGANVLTF. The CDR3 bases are TGTGCCAGCAGTTTGATTGCAGCTGGGGCCAACGTCCTGACTTTC.

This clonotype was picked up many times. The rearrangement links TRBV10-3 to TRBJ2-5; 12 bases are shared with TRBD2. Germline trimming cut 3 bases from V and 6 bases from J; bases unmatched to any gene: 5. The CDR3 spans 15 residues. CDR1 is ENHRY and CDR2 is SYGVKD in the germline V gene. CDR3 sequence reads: CAISDRTSGVKTQYF. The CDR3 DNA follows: TGTGCCATCAGTGATAGGACTAGCGGGGTAAAGACCCAGTACTTC.

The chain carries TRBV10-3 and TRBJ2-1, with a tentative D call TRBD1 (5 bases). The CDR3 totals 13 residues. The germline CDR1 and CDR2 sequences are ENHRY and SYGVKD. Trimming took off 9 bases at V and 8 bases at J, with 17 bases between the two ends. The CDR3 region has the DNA TGTGCCATTACTCCAGGGCTTTGGCATGAGCAGTTCTTC. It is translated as CAITPGLWHEQFF.

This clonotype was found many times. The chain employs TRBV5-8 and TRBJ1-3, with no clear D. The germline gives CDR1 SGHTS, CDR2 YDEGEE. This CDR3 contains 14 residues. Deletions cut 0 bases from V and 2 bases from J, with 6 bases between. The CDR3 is CASSLGTAGNTIYF. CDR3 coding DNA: TGTGCCAGCAGCTTGGGGACCGCTGGAAACACCATATATTTT.

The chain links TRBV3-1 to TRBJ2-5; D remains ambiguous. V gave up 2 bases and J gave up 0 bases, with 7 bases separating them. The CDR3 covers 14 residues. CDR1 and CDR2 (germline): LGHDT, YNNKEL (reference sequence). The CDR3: CASSQSRYQETQYF. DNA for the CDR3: TGTGCCAGCAGCCAATCCCGGTACCAAGAGACCCAGTACTTC.

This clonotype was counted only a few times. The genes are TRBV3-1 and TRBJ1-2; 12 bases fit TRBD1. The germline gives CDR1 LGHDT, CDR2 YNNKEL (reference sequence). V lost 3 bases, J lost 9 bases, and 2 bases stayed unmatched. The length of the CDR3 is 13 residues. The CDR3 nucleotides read TGTGCCAGCAGCCAGGGACAGGGGGCTAGCTACACCTTC. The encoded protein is CASSQGQGASYTF. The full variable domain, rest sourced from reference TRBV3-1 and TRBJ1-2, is DTAVSQTPKYLVTQMGNDKSIKCEQNLGHDTMYWYKQDSKKFLKIMFSYNNKELIINETVPNRFSPKSPDKAHLNLHINSLELGDSAVYFCASSQGQGASYTFGSGTRLTVV.

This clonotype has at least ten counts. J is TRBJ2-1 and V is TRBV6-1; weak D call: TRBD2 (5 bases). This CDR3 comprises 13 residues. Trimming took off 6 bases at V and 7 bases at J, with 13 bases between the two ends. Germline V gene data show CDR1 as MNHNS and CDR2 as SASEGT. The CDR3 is CASSPGLANEQFF. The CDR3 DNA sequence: TGTGCCAGCAGCCCAGGTCTAGCAAATGAGCAGTTCTTC.

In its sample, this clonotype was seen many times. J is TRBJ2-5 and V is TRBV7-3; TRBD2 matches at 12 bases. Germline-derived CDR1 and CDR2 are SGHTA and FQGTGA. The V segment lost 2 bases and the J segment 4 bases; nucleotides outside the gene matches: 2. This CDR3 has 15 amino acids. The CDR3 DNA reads TGTGCCAGCAGCTTACTGGGACTAGCGGGAGAGACCCAGTACTTC. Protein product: CASSLLGLAGETQYF.

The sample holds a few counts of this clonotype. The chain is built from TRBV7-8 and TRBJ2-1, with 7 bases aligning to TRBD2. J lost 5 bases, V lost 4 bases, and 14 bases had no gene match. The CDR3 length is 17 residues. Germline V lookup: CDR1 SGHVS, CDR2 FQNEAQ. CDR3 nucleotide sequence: TGTGCCAGCAGCTACTTCAAGCGGGGAGAGGACCACAATGAGCAGTTCTTC. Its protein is CASSYFKRGEDHNEQFF.

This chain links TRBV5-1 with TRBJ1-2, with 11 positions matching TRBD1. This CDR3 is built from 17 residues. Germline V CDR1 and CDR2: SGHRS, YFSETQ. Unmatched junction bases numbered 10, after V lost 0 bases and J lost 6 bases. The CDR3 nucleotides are TGCGCCAGCAGCTTGGATGGGGACAGGGGGAATTCGCATGGCTACACCTTC. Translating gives CASSLDGDRGNSHGYTF.

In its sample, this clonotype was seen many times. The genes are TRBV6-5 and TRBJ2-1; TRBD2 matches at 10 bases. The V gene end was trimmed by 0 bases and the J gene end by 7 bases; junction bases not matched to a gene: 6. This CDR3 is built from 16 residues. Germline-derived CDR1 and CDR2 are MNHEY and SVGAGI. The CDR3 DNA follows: TGTGCCAGCAGTTACTCTACTAGCGGGAAAGGGAATGAGCAGTTCTTC. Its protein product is CASSYSTSGKGNEQFF.

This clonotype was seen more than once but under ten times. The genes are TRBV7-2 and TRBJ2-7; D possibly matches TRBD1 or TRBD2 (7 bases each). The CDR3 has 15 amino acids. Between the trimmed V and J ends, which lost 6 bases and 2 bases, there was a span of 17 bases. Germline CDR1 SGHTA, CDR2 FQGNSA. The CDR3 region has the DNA TGTGCCAGCAGTCAAACAGGGGACTACGCCTACGAGCAGTACTTC. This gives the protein CASSQTGDYAYEQYF. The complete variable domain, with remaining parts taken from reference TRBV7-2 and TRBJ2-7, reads GAGVSQSPSNKVTEKGKDVELRCDPISGHTALYWYRQSLGQGLEFLIYFQGNSAPDKSGLPSDRFSAERTGGSVSTLTIQRTQQEDSAVYLCASSQTGDYAYEQYFGPGTRLTVT.

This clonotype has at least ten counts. The CDR3 reads CASSFTGQRETQYF. The CDR3, as DNA: TGTGCCAGCAGCTTTACCGGACAGAGGGAGACCCAGTACTTC. The V gene is TRBV7-6, the J gene TRBJ2-5; D is perhaps TRBD1 (6 bases). V lost 3 bases to trimming and J lost 5 bases, with 13 bases between them. In germline, CDR1 is SGHVS, CDR2 FNYEAQ. CDR3 length: 14 amino acids.

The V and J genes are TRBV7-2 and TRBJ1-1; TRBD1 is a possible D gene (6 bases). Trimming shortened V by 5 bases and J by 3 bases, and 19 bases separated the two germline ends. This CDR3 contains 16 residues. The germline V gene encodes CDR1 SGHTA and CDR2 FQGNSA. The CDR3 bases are TGTGCCAGCAGCCCTCGGGGACCAGGGGTATACACTGAAGCTTTCTTT. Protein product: CASSPRGPGVYTEAFF.

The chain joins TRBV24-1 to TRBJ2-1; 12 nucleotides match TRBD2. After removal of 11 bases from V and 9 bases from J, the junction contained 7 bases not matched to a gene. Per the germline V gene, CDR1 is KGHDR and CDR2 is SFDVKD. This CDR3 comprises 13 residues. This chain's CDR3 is CAITSGRPLEQFF. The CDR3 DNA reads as TGTGCCATAACTAGCGGGAGGCCTCTTGAGCAGTTCTTC.

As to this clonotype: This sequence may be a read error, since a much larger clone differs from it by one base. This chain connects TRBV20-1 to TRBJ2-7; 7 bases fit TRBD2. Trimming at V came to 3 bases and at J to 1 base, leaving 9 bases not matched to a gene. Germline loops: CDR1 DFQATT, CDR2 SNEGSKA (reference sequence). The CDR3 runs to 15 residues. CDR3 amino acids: CSASLAEGGSYEQYF. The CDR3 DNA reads TGCAGTGCTAGCCTAGCGGAAGGAGGATCCTACGAGCAGTACTTC.

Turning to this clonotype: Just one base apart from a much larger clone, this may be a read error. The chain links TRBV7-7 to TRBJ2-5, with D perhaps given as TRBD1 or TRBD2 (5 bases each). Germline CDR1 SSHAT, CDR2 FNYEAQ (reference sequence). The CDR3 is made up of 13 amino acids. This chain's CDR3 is CASTPGSLETQYF. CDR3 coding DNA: TGTGCTAGCACCCCAGGGAGCTTGGAGACCCAGTACTTC.

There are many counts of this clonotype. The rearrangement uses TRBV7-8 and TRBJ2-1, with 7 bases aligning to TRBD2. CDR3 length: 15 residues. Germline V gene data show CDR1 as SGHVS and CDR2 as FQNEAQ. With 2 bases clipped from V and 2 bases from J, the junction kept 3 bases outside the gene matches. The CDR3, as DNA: TGTGCCAGCAGCTTACGCGGGGGAGCCTACAATGAGCAGTTCTTC. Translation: CASSLRGGAYNEQFF.

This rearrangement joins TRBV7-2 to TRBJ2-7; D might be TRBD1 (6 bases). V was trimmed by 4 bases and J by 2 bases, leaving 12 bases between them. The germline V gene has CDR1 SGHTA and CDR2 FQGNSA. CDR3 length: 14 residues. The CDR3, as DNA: TGTGCCAGCAGCTCGGGACAAATAGCCTACGAGCAGTACTTC. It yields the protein CASSSGQIAYEQYF.